Each of the 28 T cell receptor beta chains below was sequenced from the same sample in a study of identical twins. Each CDR3 protein is one row after TCRdb ran MiXCR on the 5' RACE reads. The table lists roughly 480,000 distinct CDR3 sequences, roughly 24% of them singletons, with 2.9% in the top ten. These sequences were also reported in another study, on T cells expressing NK-cell markers.

The sample comprised CD4+ T cells sorted from blood. The receptors originated from a woman under 30 in good health.

The chain combines TRBV4-2 with TRBJ2-6, with TRBD2 matching 7 bases. J lost 2 bases, V lost 0 bases, and 4 bases had no gene match. This CDR3 contains 17 residues. In germline, CDR1 is LGHNA, CDR2 YNFKEQ. In nucleotides, the CDR3 is TGTGCCAGCAGCCAAGATCGGAGCGGGACTGGGGCCAACGTCCTGACTTTC. Amino acid sequence: CASSQDRSGTGANVLTF.

V is TRBV11-2 and J is TRBJ1-2; D gene unclear. The germline gives CDR1 SGHAT, CDR2 FQNNGV. This CDR3 has 13 amino acids. Deletions cut 5 bases from V and 8 bases from J, with 15 bases between. The CDR3 region is CASSPDMIDGYTF. The DNA for the CDR3 is TGTGCCAGCAGCCCCGACATGATTGACGGCTACACCTTC.

This clonotype occurred a few times. J is TRBJ2-7 and V is TRBV7-2, with D perhaps given as TRBD1 or TRBD2 (5 bases each). This CDR3 spans 14 amino acids. The germline CDR1 and CDR2 sequences are SGHTA and FQGNSA. Trimming removed 1 base at V and 3 bases at J, with 10 bases between. CDR3 amino acids: CASSLVGRDYEQYF. CDR3 coding DNA: TGTGCCAGCAGCTTAGTGGGACGGGACTACGAGCAGTACTTC. Together with reference TRBV7-2 and TRBJ2-7, the CDR3 gives the full variable domain: GAGVSQSPSNKVTEKGKDVELRCDPISGHTALYWYRQSLGQGLEFLIYFQGNSAPDKSGLPSDRFSAERTGGSVSTLTIQRTQQEDSAVYLCASSLVGRDYEQYFGPGTRLTVT.

V gene TRBV2 combines with J gene TRBJ2-1; D might be TRBD1 (5 bases). The CDR3 loop spans 17 amino acids. Germline CDR1 is SNHLY and CDR2 is FYNNEI. V dropped 4 bases and J dropped 3 bases, with 19 bases sitting between them. DNA for the CDR3: TGTGCCAGCAGTGGCGTGGGGCGACGTGTCAGCTACAATGAGCAGTTCTTC. Translation: CASSGVGRRVSYNEQFF.

Only a few counts were recorded for this clonotype. CDR3 DNA: TGTGCCAGCAGCACCAGGACAGGGGGCGGATTTGACATTCAGTACTTC. Residues: CASSTRTGGGFDIQYF. The chain recombines TRBV7-9 with TRBJ2-4; 11 nucleotides agree with TRBD1. Trimming removed 5 bases from V and 8 bases from J; junction bases left unmatched: 11. This CDR3 region has 16 residues. Germline assignment: CDR1 SEHNR and CDR2 FQNEAQ (reference sequence).

The gene calls are TRBV6-1 and TRBJ2-5; no definite D call. Germline V gene lookup returns CDR1 MNHNS and CDR2 SASEGT. There are 15 residues in the CDR3. Deletions cut 2 bases from V and 5 bases from J, with 15 bases between. DNA of the CDR3: TGTGCCAGCAGTGAATCGGTAGTAATGGGGGAGACCCAGTACTTC. Protein sequence: CASSESVVMGETQYF.

J is TRBJ1-6 and V is TRBV6-1; TRBD1 matches at 7 bases. CDR1 is MNHNS, CDR2 SASEGT, per germline. The CDR3 is 16 residues long. J was trimmed by 7 bases and V by 6 bases; bases with no gene match: 12. The CDR3 bases are TGTGCCAGCAGCCTGAACAGGGGCTCTTTGAATTCACCCCTCCACTTT. This encodes CASSLNRGSLNSPLHF.

This clonotype was observed a few times. This chain joins TRBV24-1 and TRBJ2-3; possibly TRBD1 for D (5 bases). In germline, CDR1 is KGHDR, CDR2 SFDVKD. The V gene lost 4 bases and the J gene lost 4 bases, with 14 bases spanning the gap. This CDR3 has 15 residues. CDR3 bases: TGTGCCACCAGTGAGTCGGGCAGGGCCGCAGATACGCAGTATTTT. Translating it yields CATSESGRAADTQYF.

This clonotype was seen many times. The chain combines TRBV10-3 with TRBJ1-1; no firm D call. This CDR3 spans 12 amino acids. V lost 5 bases and J 9 bases, leaving 13 bases between the germline ends. Germline values: CDR1 ENHRY, CDR2 SYGVKD. CDR3 amino acids: CAISSPVGKAFF. In nucleotides, the CDR3 is TGTGCCATCAGTTCCCCTGTCGGGAAAGCTTTCTTT.

The chain employs TRBV12-3 or TRBV12-4 and TRBJ2-5; D may correspond to TRBD1 or TRBD2 (7 bases each). There are 16 residues in the CDR3. V was shortened by 7 bases and J by 4 bases, with 22 bases between the two germline ends. The CDR3 loop is CASTPRLAGGGETQYF. DNA of the CDR3: TGTGCCAGCACCCCCCGACTAGCAGGGGGGGGAGAGACCCAGTACTTC.

This clonotype was recorded a few times. One end of the junction does not line up with germline, which may come from a read error. This rearrangement joins TRBV5-1 to TRBJ2-3, with D perhaps matching TRBD1 or TRBD2 (6 bases each). The CDR3 totals 11 residues. Germline CDR1 is SGHRS and CDR2 is YFSETQ. In DNA form, the CDR3 reads TGCGCCAGCCGGCGATGGGGGGCTATGGATTTT. This sequence encodes CASRRWGAMDF.

Only a few counts were recorded for this clonotype. The chain employs TRBV6-1 and TRBJ2-5; 8 bases match TRBD2. J was trimmed by 5 bases and V by 7 bases; bases with no gene match: 3. The germline CDR1 and CDR2 sequences are MNHNS and SASEGT. CDR3 length: 12 amino acids. The chain's CDR3 is CASNGGGETQYF. CDR3 in DNA: TGTGCCAGCAATGGCGGGGGGGAGACCCAGTACTTC.

The CDR3 reads CASVLWGDRGGTEAFF. In DNA, the CDR3 is TGTGCCAGCGTATTATGGGGGGACAGGGGTGGCACTGAAGCTTTCTTT. J is TRBJ1-1 and V is TRBV12-3 or TRBV12-4; 10 nucleotides agree with TRBD1. V was pared by 8 bases and J by 4 bases, with 13 bases of the junction left unmatched. The CDR3 loop spans 16 amino acids.

The rearrangement links TRBV7-6 to TRBJ2-5; 9 bases match TRBD2. Germline assignment: CDR1 SGHVS and CDR2 FNYEAQ. The CDR3 loop spans 16 amino acids. Germline trimming cut 5 bases from V and 0 bases from J; bases unmatched to any gene: 7. CDR3 loop: CASSKTSGTYQETQYF. CDR3 nucleotides: TGTGCCAGCAGCAAGACTAGCGGAACGTACCAAGAGACCCAGTACTTC.

The CDR3 DNA sequence: TGCAGCGTTGAAGACCCGACTAAAGCGCAGACCTTCTTC. Translated: CSVEDPTKAQTFF. The chain uses TRBV29-1 and TRBJ2-1, with D possibly matching TRBD2 (5 bases). V gave up 0 bases and J gave up 16 bases, with 19 bases separating them. The CDR3 length is 13 residues. From germline, CDR1 is SQVTM and CDR2 ANQGSEA.

The chain joins TRBV7-4 to TRBJ2-5, with D perhaps assigned TRBD1 or TRBD2 (5 bases each). In germline, CDR1 is SGHVT, CDR2 SQSDAQ. V lost 5 bases to trimming and J lost 5 bases, with 24 bases between them. This CDR3 has 17 residues. The DNA for the CDR3 is TGTGCCAGCAGCGGCCGATTAAAAGGGACCCACGGGGAGACCCAGTACTTC. Amino acids: CASSGRLKGTHGETQYF.

The chain has TRBV5-6 and TRBJ1-6; no definite D call. The CDR3 totals 13 residues. The V gene lost 0 bases and the J gene lost 8 bases, with 6 bases spanning the gap. Per germline, CDR1 SGHDT and CDR2 YYEEEE. The CDR3 sequence is CASSLAPHSPLHF. In DNA form, the CDR3 reads TGTGCCAGCAGCTTGGCCCCTCATTCACCCCTCCACTTT.

This clonotype was picked up a small number of times. This CDR3 is CAISDLAEAFF. CDR3 coding DNA: TGTGCCATCAGTGATTTGGCTGAAGCTTTCTTT. The chain uses TRBV10-3 and TRBJ1-1; D gene uncertain. V lost 3 bases and J 6 bases, leaving 5 bases between the germline ends. This CDR3 spans 11 amino acids. The germline gives CDR1 ENHRY, CDR2 SYGVKD.

This clonotype showed up just once. The V call is TRBV20-1, the J call TRBJ2-1, with 8 bases lining up with TRBD2. This CDR3 region has 16 residues. Germline CDR1 and CDR2: DFQATT and SNEGSKA (reference sequence). With 1 base clipped from V and 1 base from J, the junction kept 6 bases outside the gene matches. The CDR3: CSARVLVAGSYNEQFF. DNA of the CDR3: TGCAGTGCTAGAGTATTGGTAGCGGGATCCTACAATGAGCAGTTCTTC.

This clonotype showed up just a few times. The CDR3 loop is CASSPGTIVYEQYF. The DNA of the CDR3 is TGCGCCAGCAGCCCCGGGACTATAGTCTACGAGCAGTACTTC. The gene calls are TRBV5-1 and TRBJ2-7; 7 bases align to TRBD2. Germline V gives CDR1 SGHRS, CDR2 YFSETQ. Trimming took 4 bases from V and 3 from J; bases not matched to a gene: 7. The CDR3 has 14 amino acids. The full variable domain, its missing parts supplied by reference TRBV5-1 and TRBJ2-7, is KAGVTQTPRYLIKTRGQQVTLSCSPISGHRSVSWYQQTPGQGLQFLFEYFSETQRNKGNFPGRFSGRQFSNSRSEMNVSTLELGDSALYLCASSPGTIVYEQYFGPGTRLTVT.

This clonotype occurred a few times. V gene TRBV2 combines with J gene TRBJ2-1, with a weak D call TRBD2 (6 bases). This CDR3 is built from 15 residues. Germline V CDR1 and CDR2: SNHLY, FYNNEI. Trimming took 6 bases from V and 4 from J, leaving 16 bases between them. The CDR3 sequence: CASRERVGGYNEQFF. DNA of the CDR3: TGTGCCAGCAGGGAGCGGGTGGGGGGATACAATGAGCAGTTCTTC.

The rearrangement joins TRBV9 to TRBJ2-5, with TRBD2 matching over 9 bases. Germline lookup yields CDR1 SGDLS and CDR2 YYNGEE. Trimming took 4 bases from V and 4 from J; bases not matched to a gene: 11. The CDR3 consists of 16 residues. The CDR3 DNA reads as TGTGCCAGCAGCCGCGGGGGGGGAATCTCGGGAGAGACCCAGTACTTC. This translates into CASSRGGGISGETQYF.

The V and J genes are TRBV6-5 and TRBJ2-7, with D unclear. Germline V gene sequence: CDR1 MNHEY, CDR2 SVGAGI. Trimming stripped 4 bases from V and 2 bases from J, with 12 bases between. The CDR3 runs to 14 residues. Here the CDR3 reads CASSSGVDPYEQYF. CDR3 bases: TGTGCCAGCAGTTCGGGTGTGGACCCCTACGAGCAGTACTTC.

The rearrangement uses TRBV12-3 or TRBV12-4 and TRBJ2-3; 9 bases are shared with TRBD2. The length of the CDR3 is 14 residues. The trim removed 6 bases at V and 5 bases at J, leaving 6 bases unmatched. The CDR3 nucleotides are TGTGCCAGCAGACCAGCGGGGGGTGTAGATACGCAGTATTTT. Protein sequence: CASRPAGGVDTQYF.

V gene TRBV20-1 combines with J gene TRBJ1-1; D is uncertain. The CDR3 has 13 amino acids. CDR1 and CDR2 (germline): DFQATT, SNEGSKA (reference sequence). V was shortened by 6 bases and J by 1 base, with 12 bases between the two germline ends. The CDR3 region has the DNA TGCAGTGCCCCGAAGGTCCCGAACACTGAAGCTTTCTTT. It yields the protein CSAPKVPNTEAFF.

The chain links TRBV6-5 to TRBJ2-1, with D unresolved. The CDR3 spans 17 residues. The V and J ends lost 4 bases and 0 bases respectively, with 16 bases between them. Germline V gene sequence: CDR1 MNHEY, CDR2 SVGAGI. The CDR3 region is CASSSGMGSRSYNEQFF. The DNA of the CDR3 is TGTGCCAGCAGTTCGGGTATGGGCTCTCGCTCCTACAATGAGCAGTTCTTC.

This clonotype has only a few counts. V and J are TRBV7-9 and TRBJ2-1; 7 bases line up with TRBD1. From germline, CDR1 is SEHNR and CDR2 FQNEAQ (reference sequence). The ends lost 5 bases at V and 8 bases at J; junction bases unmatched: 6. The CDR3 runs to 13 residues. This chain's CDR3 is CASSGGQSDEQFF. In nucleotides, the CDR3 is TGTGCCAGCAGCGGGGGACAGAGCGATGAGCAGTTCTTC.

This clonotype has a handful of counts. V gene TRBV5-5 combines with J gene TRBJ2-1, with 7 bases identical to TRBD2. Germline CDR1 and CDR2: SGHKS and YYEKEE (reference sequence). After removal of 0 bases from V and 10 bases from J, the junction contained 4 bases not matched to a gene. This CDR3 has 13 amino acids. CDR3 residues: CASSLAGREEQFF. CDR3 sequence (DNA): TGTGCCAGCAGCTTGGCCGGGCGGGAGGAGCAGTTCTTC.